The 4 T cell receptor beta chains below were found in one sample sequenced in a study of blood T cell repertoires in COVID-19 (dated by TCRdb to 2018 to 2020). The protocol used for the library was the immunoSEQ multiplex PCR assay. TCRdb mirrors the immuneACCESS table, restricted to in-frame sequences. Some clones are absent from its copies; in checked studies, under half trace to an unresolved V gene, and the reason for the others is unknown. In all, the sample holds under 150,000 clones, and over 85% of those were seen once. The leading ten clones occupy around 3.6% of the sample. Sequencing used peripheral blood. Receptors were obtained from a man aged 45-65 years with active COVID-19.

This chain joins TRBV7-2 and TRBJ2-7; TRBD1 is a possible D gene (6 bases). Germline CDR1 is SGHTA and CDR2 is FQGNSA. The CDR3 extends over 11 amino acids. The CDR3 coding sequence is TGTGCCAGCAGCACAGGGCCAGAGAGGCACGTC. Residues: CASSTGPERHV.

This chain links TRBV4-1 with TRBJ2-7, with 8 bases that match TRBD2. The V segment lost 0 bases and the J segment 2 bases; nucleotides outside the gene matches: 12. Germline assignment: CDR1 MGHRA and CDR2 YSYEKL. This CDR3 is 18 amino acids long. CDR3 loop: CASSQDGTRPSRPYEQYF. Here the CDR3 DNA reads TGCGCCAGCAGCCAAGATGGGACTAGACCGTCAAGACCCTACGAGCAGTACTTC.

The genes are TRBV11-2 and TRBJ2-1, with 7 nucleotides matching TRBD1. The CDR3 has 15 residues. The ends lost 0 bases at V and 9 bases at J; junction bases unmatched: 8. Germline-derived CDR1 and CDR2 are SGHAT and FQNNGV. CDR3 loop: CASSLETYRGTEQFF. The CDR3 nucleotides read TGTGCCAGCAGCTTAGAGACCTACAGGGGCACTGAGCAGTTCTTC.

The chain has TRBV4-1 and TRBJ2-1; 14 positions agree with TRBD2. The J segment lost 8 bases and the V segment lost 4 bases, leaving 19 bases of the junction unmatched. Germline assignment: CDR1 MGHRA and CDR2 YSYEKL. The CDR3 is 20 residues long. CDR3 DNA sequence: TGCGCCAGCAGCCCACCGGGACAGGGGGCGACTAGCGGGAGGGCTGATGAGCAGTTCTTC. Residues: CASSPPGQGATSGRADEQFF.